Each of the 3 T cell receptor beta chains below was sequenced from the same sample in a study. Tregs were sorted as CD4+CD25+CD127-/low cells. TCRdb re-derived calls from the 5' RACE reads in MiXCR, one entry per CDR3 protein. The data show about 57,000 distinct CDR3 sequences, approximately 27% seen once. Sequencing was performed on tumor-infiltrating Tregs sorted from the breast tumor. These receptors were collected from a female donor with breast cancer.

There are a few counts of this clonotype. The J gene is TRBJ2-7, the V gene TRBV28; tentatively, D is TRBD2 (6 bases). V gave up 5 bases and J gave up 5 bases, with 16 bases separating them. Germline V gene data show CDR1 as MDHEN and CDR2 as SYDVKM. CDR3 length: 14 residues. Here the CDR3 reads CASSPRDLSNEQYF. The CDR3 DNA reads TGTGCCAGCAGTCCACGGGACTTATCCAACGAGCAGTACTTC. Using reference TRBV28 and TRBJ2-7 for the parts outside the CDR3, the full variable domain is DVKVTQSSRYLVKRTGEKVFLECVQDMDHENMFWYRQDPGLGLRLIYFSYDVKMKEKGDIPEGYSVSREKKERFSLILESASTNQTSMYLCASSPRDLSNEQYFGPGTRLTVT.

In its sample, this clonotype was seen a few times. One base away lies a much larger clone, so this may be a sequencing read error. The gene calls are TRBV6-6 and TRBJ2-7; the match to TRBD2 covers 9 bases. The CDR3 sequence is 11 residues long. CDR1 is MNHNY and CDR2 is SVGAGI in the germline V gene (reference sequence). V lost 8 bases, J lost 5 bases, and 1 base stayed unmatched. This CDR3 is CASLAGDEQYF. The CDR3 DNA sequence: TGTGCCAGCTTAGCGGGAGACGAGCAGTACTTC.

This clonotype was recorded many times. V is TRBV2 and J is TRBJ2-3; 7 bases are shared with TRBD1. Per the germline V gene, CDR1 is SNHLY and CDR2 is FYNNEI. The ends lost 7 bases at V and 1 base at J; junction bases unmatched: 2. The CDR3 is 13 amino acids. CDR3 in amino acids: CASNRGGTDTQYF. CDR3 DNA: TGTGCCAGCAACAGGGGCGGCACAGATACGCAGTATTTT.